This T cell receptor (beta chain) is from a study of high-grade serous ovarian cancer treatment subgroups. Findings and limits, study-wide: Bulk tumor TCR sequencing gave no spatial information. Tumors within one patient showed repertoire similarity of roughly 0.1 to 0.79. Higher neoantigen levels went with greater TCR clonal relatedness.

Sequenced by immunoSEQ multiplex PCR; TCRdb stores in-frame clones only, minus some. The sample holds 4,000 to 5,500 clones, 70% to 80% seen once. This clone was found a few times. Its specificity is unknown. Tumor samples were taken before definitive surgery or chemotherapy. Germline lookup yields CDR1 SGHAT and CDR2 FQNNGV. V was cut by 1 base and J by 6 bases, with 6 bases left in between. The CDR3 runs 12 residues. The receptor was isolated from a human donor with high-grade serous ovarian cancer. The chain carries TRBV11-2 and TRBJ1-2; D gene uncertain. Sequenced input: tumor tissue. CDR3 nucleotide sequence: TGTGCCAGCAGCTTAGGTAGAGATGGCTACACCTTC. It codes for CASSLGRDGYTF.